These 16 T cell receptor beta chains were sequenced from one sample in a study of T cells in localized non-small cell lung cancer. The method was immunoSEQ multiplex PCR; TCRdb's version includes in-frame clones alone and lacks a portion of them. The sample yields about 45,000 clones, approximately 81% seen once. Specimen: peripheral blood mononuclear cells, collected before any cancer treatment. The source is a man aged 40 to 75 with stage III lung adenocarcinoma.

This rearrangement joins TRBV10-3 to TRBJ1-2; a possible D gene is TRBD1 (6 bases). Germline CDR1 reads ENHRY; CDR2 reads SYGVKD. This CDR3 is 13 amino acids long. With 2 bases removed from V and 2 bases from J, the gap between germline ends came to 6 bases. The CDR3 sequence is CAISEGQNYGYTF. The CDR3 nucleotides are TGTGCCATCAGTGAGGGACAGAACTATGGCTACACCTTC.

The chain joins TRBV28 to TRBJ2-1; 9 bases are a match to TRBD2. Germline V gene lookup returns CDR1 MDHEN and CDR2 SYDVKM. Losses at the gene ends were 3 bases for V and 7 bases for J; bases not matched to a gene: 4. The CDR3 covers 14 residues. CDR3 sequence (DNA): TGTGCCAGCAGTTTGCGGGGGGGAGCGAATGAGCAGTTCTTC. The encoded protein is CASSLRGGANEQFF.

This chain connects TRBV10-3 to TRBJ2-2; D gene uncertain. There are 16 residues in the CDR3. V was cut by 6 bases and J by 6 bases, with 20 bases left in between. Germline-derived CDR1 and CDR2 are ENHRY and SYGVKD. The CDR3 DNA is TGTGCCATCAGCTTGAATCTGGTGGGTAACGCCGGGGAGCTGTTTTTT. Its protein product is CAISLNLVGNAGELFF.

CDR3 in DNA: TGTGCCAGCAGCGTACCCCATGGGACTCCAGGCACCACAGATACGCAGTATTTT. Residues: CASSVPHGTPGTTDTQYF. The chain carries TRBV9 and TRBJ2-3, with D tentatively TRBD2 (6 bases). V lost 1 base and J 2 bases, leaving 20 bases between the germline ends. Germline CDR1 reads SGDLS; CDR2 reads YYNGEE. This CDR3 region has 18 residues.

The chain links TRBV4-1 to TRBJ2-3; 12 nucleotides agree with TRBD2. The CDR3 is 18 amino acids. CDR1 MGHRA and CDR2 YSYEKL come from the germline V gene. Losses at the gene ends were 4 bases for V and 6 bases for J; bases not matched to a gene: 14. CDR3: CASSREFPASGGADTQYF. CDR3 sequence (DNA): TGCGCCAGCAGCCGGGAGTTCCCCGCTAGCGGGGGGGCGGATACGCAGTATTTT.

This sequence joins TRBV7-2 and TRBJ1-3, with unresolved D. Trimming removed 5 bases at V and 4 bases at J, with 15 bases between. The germline CDR1 and CDR2 sequences are SGHTA and FQGNSA. The CDR3 has 15 residues. In nucleotides, the CDR3 is TGTGCCAGCAGCCCCCGGACTATGTTCGGAAACACCATATATTTT. As protein: CASSPRTMFGNTIYF.

The V gene is TRBV29-1, the J gene TRBJ2-7, with TRBD1 identical over 8 bases. V was clipped by 2 bases and J by 5 bases; unmatched bases: 11. The germline gives CDR1 SQVTM, CDR2 ANQGSEA. The CDR3 has 15 residues. The CDR3 sequence is CSVELWWQGAHEQYF. CDR3 coding DNA: TGCAGCGTTGAACTTTGGTGGCAGGGGGCCCACGAGCAGTACTTC.

This clone was found once. The chain links TRBV2 to TRBJ1-5, with D uncertain. Per germline, CDR1 SNHLY and CDR2 FYNNEI. The CDR3 extends over 16 amino acids. The V gene lost 8 bases and the J gene lost 5 bases, with 22 bases spanning the gap. The chain's CDR3 is CASAPPGQSVYQPQHF. The CDR3 nucleotides are TGTGCCAGCGCGCCCCCGGGCCAGTCGGTCTATCAGCCCCAGCATTTT.

V is TRBV4-2 and J is TRBJ2-7; 12 bases match TRBD2. The CDR3 totals 16 residues. The junction had 11 bases not matched to a gene; V was cut back by 6 bases and J by 5 bases. Germline V CDR1 and CDR2: LGHNA, YNFKEQ. CDR3 in amino acids: CASSASGGAGYHEQYF. Here the CDR3 DNA reads TGTGCCAGCAGTGCTAGCGGGGGGGCTGGCTACCACGAGCAGTACTTC.

The chain links TRBV19 to TRBJ2-7; 9 bases are a match to TRBD1. V dropped 4 bases and J dropped 6; count of bases not matched to a gene: 10. This CDR3 contains 15 residues. Germline assignment: CDR1 LNHDA and CDR2 SQIVND (reference sequence). The CDR3 here is CASSTTGQGLSEQYF. The DNA for the CDR3 is TGTGCCAGTAGTACAACGGGACAGGGTCTCTCCGAGCAGTACTTC.

This clone came up once. The chain joins TRBV5-5 to TRBJ2-2; D is perhaps TRBD1 or TRBD2 (6 bases each). Germline values: CDR1 SGHKS, CDR2 YYEKEE (reference sequence). V was shortened by 4 bases and J by 1 base, with 14 bases between the two germline ends. The CDR3 has 16 residues. CDR3 sequence: CASSPNGGENTGELFF. The CDR3 bases are TGTGCCAGCAGCCCCAACGGGGGCGAGAACACCGGGGAGCTGTTTTTT.

This chain joins TRBV4-1 and TRBJ2-1; D is ambiguous. Trimming left V 4 bases short and J 7 bases short, with 5 bases between. Germline loops: CDR1 MGHRA, CDR2 YSYEKL. CDR3 length equals 11 residues. This chain's CDR3 is CASSLTNEQFF. CDR3 DNA: TGCGCCAGCAGCCTTACAAATGAGCAGTTCTTC.

This sequence joins TRBV7-8 and TRBJ2-2; the D gene is possibly TRBD2 (6 bases). This CDR3 comprises 16 residues. The germline gives CDR1 SGHVS, CDR2 FQNEAQ. The V end lost 5 bases, the J end lost 1 base, and 14 bases lay between the germline ends. The CDR3 DNA is TGTGCCAGCAGCCGACCCGGGGGACTGAACACCGGGGAGCTGTTTTTT. This translates into CASSRPGGLNTGELFF.

This chain links TRBV21-1 with TRBJ2-1; TRBD2 is the table's D call and was not checked against the DNA. TRBV21-1 is labeled a pseudogene. This CDR3 region has 16 residues. The chain's CDR3 is CASTLRLSGSYNEQFF. The CDR3 DNA sequence: TGTGCCAGCACCCTGAGGTTAAGCGGATCCTACAATGAGCAGTTCTTC.

This clone was seen once. The chain has TRBV6-6 and TRBJ2-7; possible D gene TRBD1, 6 bases. Deletions cut 5 bases from V and 3 bases from J, with 14 bases between. CDR1 is MNHNY, CDR2 SVGAGI, per germline (reference sequence). The CDR3 has 14 amino acids. CDR3 bases: TGTGCCAGCAGTCCTCTGGGGGCTAACTACGAGCAGTACTTC. Protein: CASSPLGANYEQYF.

In this sample, this clone turned up once. The chain uses TRBV30 and TRBJ2-5, with 8 positions matching TRBD1. Germline values: CDR1 GTSNPN, CDR2 SVGIG (reference sequence). The V gene end was trimmed by 5 bases and the J gene end by 4 bases; junction bases not matched to a gene: 6. This CDR3 has 13 amino acids. The CDR3, as DNA: TGTGCCTGGTTACGGACAGGGCCAGAGACCCAGTACTTC. This gives the protein CAWLRTGPETQYF. Together with reference TRBV30 and TRBJ2-5, the CDR3 gives the full variable domain: SQTIHQWPATLVQPVGSPLSLECTVEGTSNPNLYWYRQAAGRGLQLLFYSVGIGQISSEVPQNLSASRPQDRQFILSSKKLLLSDSGFYLCAWLRTGPETQYFGPGTRLLVL.